These T cell receptor beta chains were read from a single sample in a study of cytomegalovirus exposure and HLA in healthy donors. Sequencing was performed with immunoSEQ multiplex PCR; in TCRdb, only in-frame clones are kept and a portion is missing. The data hold approximately 170,000 clones, with approximately 75% observed a single time. Sequenced sample: PBMCs. These receptors were collected from a man aged 25 to 40 in good health and CMV-seropositive. CDR3s include the opening cysteine and the closing phenylalanine or tryptophan. D genes are given only for firm matches. The size of a clone is reported for some rows only, either as once, few or many, or as a class for expanded clones.

. TRBJ1-5 once TRBV19 CASSTPTAHSNQPQHF TGTGCCAGTAGTACTCCGACAGCACATAGCAATCAGCCCCAGCATTTT
TRBD1 TRBJ2-3 . TRBV9 CASSVFNQGGTDTQYF TGTGCCAGCAGCGTATTCAATCAGGGGGGCACAGATACGCAGTATTTT
. TRBJ2-5 . TRBV6-6 CASSSQETQYF TGTGCCAGCAGTTCTCAAGAGACCCAGTACTTC
. TRBJ1-1 . TRBV15 CATSRGGQATTEAFF TGTGCCACCAGCAGAGGCGGGCAGGCGACCACTGAAGCTTTCTTT
TRBD1 TRBJ1-5 few TRBV28 CASSSTGAYSNQPQHF TGTGCCAGCAGTTCGACAGGGGCCTATAGCAATCAGCCCCAGCATTTT
TRBD1 TRBJ1-1 . TRBV6-5 CASSYSVGSGGTEAFF TGTGCCAGCAGTTACTCGGTGGGGTCAGGGGGAACTGAAGCTTTCTTT
. TRBJ2-1 . TRBV11-2 CASSSLRLSSYNEQFF TGTGCCAGCAGCTCCCTGCGGTTGAGCTCCTACAATGAGCAGTTCTTC
TRBD2 TRBJ2-1 . TRBV7-9 CASSLASGGAHEQFF TGTGCCAGCAGCTTGGCCAGCGGGGGGGCCCATGAGCAGTTCTTC
TRBD2 TRBJ2-5 . TRBV28 CASSLRGEPGRETQYF TGTGCCAGCAGTTTAAGAGGTGAACCCGGGAGGGAGACCCAGTACTTC
TRBD1 TRBJ2-5 . TRBV19 CASSRGQFAQETQYF TGTGCCAGTAGTAGGGGACAGTTCGCCCAAGAGACCCAGTACTTC
. TRBJ1-2 once TRBV11-1 CASSFDSKTNYGYTF TGTGCCAGCAGCTTTGACAGCAAAACTAACTATGGCTACACCTTC
. TRBJ2-1 few TRBV7-7 CASSPGGNEQFF TGTGCTAGCAGCCCCGGAGGCAATGAGCAGTTCTTC
. TRBJ1-1 once TRBV7-2 CASSASTGSVEAFF TGTGCCAGCAGCGCCTCAACAGGGTCGGTTGAAGCTTTCTTT
TRBD1 TRBJ2-7 . TRBV29-1 CSGQGAGEQYF TGCAGCGGACAGGGGGCGGGGGAGCAGTACTTC
. TRBJ1-2 once TRBV27 CASSLKGRGYTF TGTGCCAGCAGTTTGAAGGGGCGTGGCTACACCTTC
. TRBJ1-1 . TRBV6-6 CASREPQGKDTEAFF TGTGCCAGCAGGGAACCTCAGGGTAAGGACACTGAAGCTTTCTTT
TRBD1 TRBJ2-2 . TRBV6-5 CASSSPGQSTGELFF TGTGCCAGCAGTTCCCCGGGACAGTCCACCGGGGAGCTGTTTTTT
. TRBJ1-5 . TRBV19 CASSIMGRLSNQPQHF TGTGCCAGTAGTATTATGGGCCGGTTGAGCAATCAGCCCCAGCATTTT
TRBD1 TRBJ2-7 . TRBV23-1 CASRGTGESYEQYF TGCGCCAGCAGGGGGACAGGGGAGTCCTACGAGCAGTACTTC
TRBD1 TRBJ1-2 . TRBV4-2 CASRPGQGNRYGYTF TGTGCCAGCAGACCCGGACAGGGAAATCGCTATGGCTACACCTTC
. TRBJ1-3 once TRBV28 CASSLQGTGNTIYF TGTGCCAGCAGTTTACAGGGCACGGGAAACACCATATATTTT
. TRBJ1-5 . TRBV6-5 CASSSRRNQPQHF TGTGCCAGCAGTTCTAGGAGAAATCAGCCCCAGCATTTT
TRBD1 TRBJ2-1 . TRBV28 CASDARDSHRFF TGTGCCAGCGATGCTCGGGACAGTCACCGGTTCTTC
. TRBJ2-1 once TRBV5-1 CASSSLRGAPHEQFF TGCGCCAGCAGCTCCCTCCGGGGGGCCCCCCATGAGCAGTTCTTC
. TRBJ2-1 . TRBV6-5 CASKNDRSYNEQFF TGTGCCAGCAAGAACGACAGGTCCTACAATGAGCAGTTCTTC
TRBD2 TRBJ2-3 . TRBV4-1 CASSHEGTSGTTDTQYF TGCGCCAGCAGCCACGAGGGGACTAGCGGGACCACAGATACGCAGTATTTT
. TRBJ1-1 few TRBV7-9 CASSYLSGSTSEAFF TGTGCCAGCAGCTATTTGTCGGGTAGTACTTCTGAAGCTTTCTTT
TRBD2 TRBJ2-3 once TRBV29-1 CSVEKGYGRGGTDTQYF TGCAGCGTTGAGAAGGGCTACGGGCGGGGGGGCACAGATACGCAGTATTTT
TRBD2 TRBJ2-1 . TRBV5-1 CASSRTSIDEQFF TGCGCCAGCAGCAGGACTAGCATAGATGAGCAGTTCTTC
TRBD1 TRBJ1-1 few TRBV27 CASSFRDRGMNTEAFF TGTGCCAGCAGTTTTCGGGACAGGGGAATGAACACTGAAGCTTTCTTT
. TRBJ1-1 few TRBV25-1 CASSVVGGGTEAFF TGTGCCAGCAGTGTCGTCGGCGGGGGCACTGAAGCTTTCTTT
TRBD2 TRBJ2-1 . TRBV5-1 CASSLETSASYNEQFF TGCGCCAGCAGCTTGGAAACTAGCGCATCCTACAATGAGCAGTTCTTC
TRBD2 TRBJ2-7 . TRBV7-2 CASSPWGREAPYEQYF TGTGCCAGCAGCCCCTGGGGGCGGGAGGCTCCCTACGAGCAGTACTTC
. TRBJ1-2 . TRBV7-2 CASSLEGVSGYTF TGTGCCAGCAGCTTAGAAGGGGTATCGGGCTACACCTTC
TRBD1 TRBJ1-5 . TRBV10-3 CAISERTGNQPQHF TGTGCCATCAGTGAACGGACAGGGAATCAGCCCCAGCATTTT
. TRBJ2-5 . TRBV10-3 CAISPFQETQYF TGTGCCATCAGCCCATTTCAAGAGACCCAGTACTTC
TRBD1 TRBJ1-1 . TRBV6-5 CASSYRQGEAFF TGTGCCAGCAGTTACCGACAGGGAGAAGCTTTCTTT
TRBD1 TRBJ1-4 . TRBV6-5 CASTSTGQGEKLFF TGTGCCAGCACCTCCACCGGACAGGGAGAAAAACTGTTTTTT
. TRBJ1-4 . TRBV19 CASISGATNEKLFF TGTGCCAGTATATCGGGGGCAACTAATGAAAAACTGTTTTTT
TRBD2 TRBJ2-5 once TRBV7-9 CASSSSGTQETQYF TGTGCCAGCAGCTCTAGCGGCACCCAAGAGACCCAGTACTTC
. TRBJ2-5 . TRBV7-6 CASSLGGSRETQYF TGTGCCAGCAGCTTAGGCGGCAGTCGGGAGACCCAGTACTTC
TRBD1 TRBJ2-2 . TRBV9 CASSDRGETGELFF TGTGCCAGCAGCGACAGGGGAGAAACCGGGGAGCTGTTTTTT
. TRBJ2-7 . TRBV28 CASSSQEKGAVF TGTGCCAGCAGTTCACAGGAGAAGGGCGCCGTTTTC
TRBD1 TRBJ2-7 once TRBV27 CASSLLTLRDRGTEQYF TGTGCCAGCAGTTTACTCACACTCCGGGACAGGGGCACCGAGCAGTACTTC
TRBD1 TRBJ1-2 . TRBV7-2 CASSLATGDGYTF TGTGCCAGCAGCTTAGCGACAGGGGATGGCTACACCTTC
TRBD2 TRBJ2-3 . TRBV7-2 CASSLPERESWADTQYF TGTGCCAGCAGCTTACCTGAGCGGGAGTCGTGGGCAGATACGCAGTATTTT
TRBD2 TRBJ2-7 . TRBV25-1 CASSEGREGSEQYF TGTGCCAGCAGTGAGGGCAGGGAGGGGTCTGAGCAGTACTTC
TRBD2 TRBJ2-7 . TRBV4-1 CASSQGLAGGPAYEQYF TGCGCCAGCAGCCAGGGACTAGCGGGAGGGCCCGCCTACGAGCAGTACTTC
TRBD2 TRBJ2-1 . TRBV7-7 CASSLGGGGYNEQFF TGTGCTAGCAGCTTAGGCGGGGGAGGTTACAATGAGCAGTTCTTC
. TRBJ1-1 . TRBV7-2 CASSPPPPRTEAFF TGTGCCAGCAGCCCGCCCCCGCCGCGAACTGAAGCTTTCTTT
TRBD1 TRBJ1-4 once TRBV30 CAWSVPGQGRLFF TGTGCCTGGAGTGTACCGGGACAGGGGAGGTTGTTTTTT
TRBD1 TRBJ2-5 . TRBV7-8 CASSLRQGLAGETQYF TGTGCCAGCAGCCTTCGACAGGGGCTGGCCGGAGAGACCCAGTACTTC
. TRBJ2-7 . TRBV7-9 CASSPGGTFAYEQYF TGTGCCAGCAGCCCTGGGGGGACCTTCGCCTACGAGCAGTACTTC
TRBD1 TRBJ1-1 few TRBV10-3 CAITDPDRGLDTEAFF TGTGCCATCACCGACCCGGACAGGGGGCTAGATACTGAAGCTTTCTTT
. TRBJ2-2 . TRBV6-1 CASRQRYANTGELFF TGTGCCAGCAGGCAGCGGTACGCGAACACCGGGGAGCTGTTTTTT
. TRBJ2-2 . TRBV5-1 CASSLAGGIGGGELFF TGCGCCAGCAGCTTGGCTGGCGGGATAGGCGGCGGGGAGCTGTTTTTT
TRBD1 TRBJ1-2 . TRBV5-8 CASTQGAANYGYTF TGTGCCAGCACCCAGGGGGCAGCTAACTATGGCTACACCTTC